Below are 2 T cell receptor beta chains sequenced from a single sample in a study of blood T cell repertoires in COVID-19 (dated by TCRdb to about 2020). Libraries were made using the immunoSEQ multiplex PCR assay. What TCRdb holds here is the immuneACCESS table cut down to in-frame rearrangements. Part of the clones is not present; checked against another copy, under half of the missing clones reflect an unresolved V gene, and the others are unexplained. The sample table holds approximately 53,000 clones, of which roughly 87% were seen once. The ten largest clones capture around 20% of the sample. Material: peripheral blood. The receptors were gathered from a woman of 80 years or more with COVID-19, enrolled during active disease.

The rearrangement uses TRBV6-5 and TRBJ2-3; 10 bases fit TRBD1. Germline loops: CDR1 MNHEY, CDR2 SVGAGI. CDR3 length: 15 residues. V was pared by 6 bases and J by 0 bases, with 3 bases of the junction left unmatched. The CDR3 loop is CASRRQGASTDTQYF. CDR3 nucleotides: TGTGCCAGCAGAAGACAGGGGGCTAGCACAGATACGCAGTATTTT.

The chain uses TRBV18 and TRBJ2-2; 8 nucleotides match TRBD2. Germline V gene sequence: CDR1 KGHSH, CDR2 LQKENI. The CDR3 spans 16 residues. V lost 2 bases, J lost 4 bases, and 6 bases stayed unmatched. This chain's CDR3 is CASSPREREITGELFF. The CDR3, as DNA: TGTGCCAGCTCACCAAGGGAGCGGGAGATCACCGGGGAGCTGTTTTTT.